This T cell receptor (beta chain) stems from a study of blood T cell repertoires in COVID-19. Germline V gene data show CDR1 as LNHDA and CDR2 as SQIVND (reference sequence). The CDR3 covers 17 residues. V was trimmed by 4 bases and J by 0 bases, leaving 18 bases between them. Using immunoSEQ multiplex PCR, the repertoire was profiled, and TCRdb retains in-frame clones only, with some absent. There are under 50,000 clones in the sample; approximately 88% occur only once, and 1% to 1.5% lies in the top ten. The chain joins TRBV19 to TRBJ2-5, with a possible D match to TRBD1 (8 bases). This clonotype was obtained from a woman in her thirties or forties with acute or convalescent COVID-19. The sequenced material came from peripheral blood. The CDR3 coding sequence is TGTGCCAGTAGTAGGAGAACAGGGGGGGCGTACCAAGAGACCCAGTACTTC. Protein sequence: CASSRRTGGAYQETQYF. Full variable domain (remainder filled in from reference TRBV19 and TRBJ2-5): DGGITQSPKYLFRKEGQNVTLSCEQNLNHDAMYWYRQDPGQGLRLIYYSQIVNDFQKGDIAEGYSVSREKKESFPLTVTSAQKNPTAFYLCASSRRTGGAYQETQYFGPGTRLLVL.